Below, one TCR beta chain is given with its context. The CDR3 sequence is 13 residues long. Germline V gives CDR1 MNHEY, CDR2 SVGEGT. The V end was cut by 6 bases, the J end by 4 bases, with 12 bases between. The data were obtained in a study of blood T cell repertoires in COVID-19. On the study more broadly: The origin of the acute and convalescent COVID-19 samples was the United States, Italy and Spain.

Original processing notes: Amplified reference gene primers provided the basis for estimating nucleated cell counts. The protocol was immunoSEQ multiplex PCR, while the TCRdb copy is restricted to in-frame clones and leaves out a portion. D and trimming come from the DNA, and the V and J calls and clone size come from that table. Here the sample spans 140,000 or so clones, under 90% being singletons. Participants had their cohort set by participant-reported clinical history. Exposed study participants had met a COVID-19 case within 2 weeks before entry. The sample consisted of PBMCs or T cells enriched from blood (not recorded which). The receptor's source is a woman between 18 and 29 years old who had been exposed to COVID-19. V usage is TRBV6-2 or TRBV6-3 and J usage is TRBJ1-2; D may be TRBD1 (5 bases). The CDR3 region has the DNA TGTGCCAGCAGGCCTGACAGCCTCTATGGCTACACCTTC. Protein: CASRPDSLYGYTF.